This TCR beta chain came from a study of blood T cell repertoires in COVID-19. Authors' data handling: Amplified reference gene primers provided the basis for estimating nucleated cell counts. Here immunoSEQ multiplex PCR was the method, and the copy in TCRdb shows in-frame clones only, minus some. That table supplies the V and J calls and clone size; D and trimming were determined from the DNA. The top ten clones hold 2.9% of a sample with 250,000 to 400,000 clones, roughly 88% of them seen once. The source material was peripheral blood. The sequence was obtained from a woman aged 25-40 years with COVID-19, enrolled during active disease.

The CDR3 sequence: CASSSGTGSYEQYF. The CDR3 DNA follows: TGTGCCAGCAGTTCCGGGACAGGGTCCTACGAGCAGTACTTC. The V and J genes are TRBV6-5 and TRBJ2-7; 9 positions match TRBD1. The CDR3 consists of 14 residues. From germline, CDR1 is MNHEY and CDR2 SVGAGI. Trimming took 4 bases from V and 1 from J; bases not matched to a gene: 2.